What follows is one T cell receptor (beta chain) and its context. Each patient experienced a relapse that followed autologous stem cell transplantation, and brentuximab vedotin exposure varied. The data belong to a study of PD-1 blockade in classical Hodgkin lymphoma. This table comes from immunoSEQ multiplex PCR, and its TCRdb copy is limited to in-frame clones, with some not included. The table records 12,000 to 15,000 clones, more than 75% of them present only once. This receptor was identified in a human donor with classical Hodgkin lymphoma. The specimen was peripheral blood mononuclear cells (PBMCs), collected at baseline.

Here the CDR3 reads CASSSMYEQYF. DNA for the CDR3: TGTGCCAGCAGTTCCATGTACGAGCAGTACTTC. The genes are TRBV27 and TRBJ2-7; D not certain. CDR3 length: 11 residues. Germline V lookup: CDR1 MNHEY, CDR2 SMNVEV (reference sequence). Trimming removed 4 bases from V and 4 bases from J, with 5 bases in between.